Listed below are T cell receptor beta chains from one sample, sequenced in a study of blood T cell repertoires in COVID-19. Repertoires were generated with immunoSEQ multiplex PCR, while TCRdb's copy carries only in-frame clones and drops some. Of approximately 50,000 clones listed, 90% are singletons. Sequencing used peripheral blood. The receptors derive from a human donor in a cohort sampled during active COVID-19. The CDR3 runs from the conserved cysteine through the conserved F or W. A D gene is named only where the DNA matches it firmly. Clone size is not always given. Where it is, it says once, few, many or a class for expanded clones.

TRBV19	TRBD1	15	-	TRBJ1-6	TGTGCCAGTAGTAATTGGGACAGGGCCACTTCACCCCTCCACTTT	CASSNWDRATSPLHF
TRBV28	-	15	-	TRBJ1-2	TGTGCCAGCGAGAGAAGGCCGCCGGGTACCTATGGCTACACCTTC	CASERRPPGTYGYTF
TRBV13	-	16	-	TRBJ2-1	TGTGCCAGCAGCTTACTACTAACAGGGTCCGGGGATGAGCAGTTCTTC	CASSLLLTGSGDEQFF
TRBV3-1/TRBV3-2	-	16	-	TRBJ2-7	TGTGCCAGCAGCCAAGGGGCGCGACGGTACTCCTACGAGCAGTACTTC	CASSQGARRYSYEQYF
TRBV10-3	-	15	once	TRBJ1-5	TGTGCCATCAGTGCACAGGGCAATAGCAATCAGCCCCAGCATTTT	CAISAQGNSNQPQHF
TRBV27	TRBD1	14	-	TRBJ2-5	TGTGCCAGCAGTCCCCGGGACAGACAAGAGACCCAGTACTTC	CASSPRDRQETQYF
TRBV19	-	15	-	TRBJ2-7	TGTGCCAGTAGCCCTGGGACTGCTGCGACCTACGAGCAGTACTTC	CASSPGTAATYEQYF
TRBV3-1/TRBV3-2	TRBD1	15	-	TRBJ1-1	TGTGCCAGCAGCCACGGGACAGGGAGGAACACTGAAGCTTTCTTT	CASSHGTGRNTEAFF
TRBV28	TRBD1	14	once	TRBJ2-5	TGTGCCAGCAGTTCACAGACAGGGGAGGAGACCCAGTACTTC	CASSSQTGEETQYF
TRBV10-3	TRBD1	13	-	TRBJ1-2	TGTGCCATCAAACCGGACAGGGGGGATGGCTACACCTTC	CAIKPDRGDGYTF
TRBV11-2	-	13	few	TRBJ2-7	TGTGCCAGCAGCCTCTCGGTCTCCTACGAGCAGTACTTC	CASSLSVSYEQYF
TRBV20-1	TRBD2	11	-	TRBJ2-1	TGCAGTCAGTCCGCGGGAGATGAGCAGTTCTTC	CSQSAGDEQFF
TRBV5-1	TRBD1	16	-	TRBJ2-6	TGCGCCAGCTCTAGGACAGGGGAAGCTGGGGCCAACGTCCTGACTTTC	CASSRTGEAGANVLTF
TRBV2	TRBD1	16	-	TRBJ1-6	TGTGCCAGCAGTGAGGGGGACAGCTCCTATAATTCACCCCTCCACTTT	CASSEGDSSYNSPLHF
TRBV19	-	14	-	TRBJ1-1	TGTGCCAGTAGTCGGCGACAGGTGACTGCTGAAGCTTTCTTT	CASSRRQVTAEAFF
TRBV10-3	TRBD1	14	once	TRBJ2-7	TGTGCCATCAGCCTCGACAGGGGTAATGACGAGCAGTACTTC	CAISLDRGNDEQYF
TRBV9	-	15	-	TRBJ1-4	TGTGCCAGCAGCCCCCTGGGGGGGTTCTCGGAAAAACTGTTTTTT	CASSPLGGFSEKLFF
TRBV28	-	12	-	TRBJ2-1	TGTGCCAGCAGTGCGACTATCTCGGAGCAGTTCTTC	CASSATISEQFF
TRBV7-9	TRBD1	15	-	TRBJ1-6	TGTGCCAGCAGCTCCGGGACAGGATATAATTCACCCCTCCACTTT	CASSSGTGYNSPLHF
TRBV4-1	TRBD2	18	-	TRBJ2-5	TGCGCCAGCAGCCACCTATTTTCACTAGCGGGAGATTCTGAGACCCAGTACTTC	CASSHLFSLAGDSETQYF
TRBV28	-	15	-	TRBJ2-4	TGTGCCAGCAGTCTAGGGAGGTTAGCCAAAAACATTCAGTACTTC	CASSLGRLAKNIQYF
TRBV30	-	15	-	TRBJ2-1	TGTGCCTGGAGTGTACTGGGGAGCTCCTACAATGAGCAGTTCTTC	CAWSVLGSSYNEQFF
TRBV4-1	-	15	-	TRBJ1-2	TGCGCCAGCAGCCAAGATGGGGGCAGGGCCTATGGCTACACCTTC	CASSQDGGRAYGYTF
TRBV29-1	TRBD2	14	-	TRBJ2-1	TGCAGCGTTGACAGGCTAGCGGGAGGCAATGAGCAGTTCTTC	CSVDRLAGGNEQFF